Below, 13 T cell receptor beta chains from the same sample are listed, as sequenced in a study of molecular identifiers for immune sequencing clone quantification. TCRdb reprocessed the PCR reads via MiXCR and lists one record per CDR3 protein. The sample gives over 600,000 distinct CDR3 sequences, about 20% of which show up once; roughly 0.83% is in the top ten. Sample: naive CD8+ T cells from blood, with Jurkat cell RNA spiked in. Subset indicated: FACS-sorted CD8+CD4-CCR7+CD45RA+ naive T cells. The source of these receptors is a human donor in good health. Some libraries in this study had Jurkat cell RNA spiked in.

At least ten counts were recorded for this clonotype. This chain joins TRBV12-3 or TRBV12-4 and TRBJ1-5, with no clear D. Trimming cost V 2 bases and J 7 bases, with 9 bases left between them. The length of the CDR3 is 13 residues. Written as DNA, the CDR3 is TGTGCCAGCAGTTTATGGTCGGGGCAGCCCCAGCATTTT. This gives the protein CASSLWSGQPQHF.

A single count supports this clonotype. This may stem from a read error, because a much larger clone lies one nucleotide away. The chain carries TRBV6-2 or TRBV6-3 and TRBJ2-3, with unresolved D. CDR3 size: 15 residues. V was trimmed by 7 bases and J by 0 bases, leaving 14 bases between them. Germline-derived CDR1 and CDR2 are MNHEY and SVGEGT. The CDR3 spells CASTSAIYSTDTQYF. Written as DNA, the CDR3 is TGTGCCAGCACCTCTGCGATTTATAGCACAGATACGCAGTATTTT.

This clonotype showed up just a few times. The CDR3 DNA is TGTGCCAGTAGTATCTTTTCAGGAGGTGGTGAAGCTTTCTTT. Translated: CASSIFSGGGEAFF. The chain joins TRBV19 to TRBJ1-1; no firm D call. CDR1 and CDR2 from the germline V gene are LNHDA and SQIVND (reference sequence). Trimming removed 3 bases from V and 7 bases from J, with 15 bases in between. There are 14 residues in the CDR3. Full variable domain (outside the CDR3, taken from reference TRBV19 and TRBJ1-1): DGGITQSPKYLFRKEGQNVTLSCEQNLNHDAMYWYRQDPGQGLRLIYYSQIVNDFQKGDIAEGYSVSREKKESFPLTVTSAQKNPTAFYLCASSIFSGGGEAFFGQGTRLTVV.

This clonotype was counted at least ten times. The chain joins TRBV11-2 to TRBJ2-7; no definite D call. Germline-derived CDR1 and CDR2 are SGHAT and FQNNGV. The CDR3 runs 15 residues. Deletions cut 0 bases from V and 6 bases from J, with 15 bases between. CDR3 coding DNA: TGTGCCAGCAGCTTAGATCGGCGCCAGGCTGGCGAGCAGTACTTC. It translates to CASSLDRRQAGEQYF.

For this clonotype: In this CDR3 the conserved last residue, phenylalanine or tryptophan, is missing, so a read error is likely. The genes are TRBV5-6 and TRBJ2-7; D may be TRBD1 (6 bases). Trimming stripped 3 bases from V and 7 bases from J, with 17 bases between. CDR1 SGHDT and CDR2 YYEEEE come from the germline V gene. The CDR3 spans 14 residues. CDR3 sequence: CASSSGVGRYEQYL. CDR3 nucleotides: TGTGCCAGCAGCTCAGGGGTCGGACGCTATGAGCAGTACCTC.

This clonotype was seen ten or more times. The J gene is TRBJ2-3, the V gene TRBV5-1; 11 nucleotides match TRBD1. This CDR3 contains 15 residues. With V trimmed by 3 bases and J by 4 bases, 4 bases remained unmatched. Per the germline V gene, CDR1 is SGHRS and CDR2 is YFSETQ. CDR3 loop: CASSWTGGRADTQYF. CDR3 bases: TGCGCCAGCAGCTGGACAGGGGGCAGGGCAGATACGCAGTATTTT.

This clonotype was observed many times. The V and J genes are TRBV7-9 and TRBJ2-1, with D perhaps TRBD1 (6 bases). CDR1 is SEHNR, CDR2 FQNEAQ, per germline (reference sequence). V lost 5 bases and J lost 16, with 15 bases in between. This CDR3 has 11 amino acids. For the CDR3, the DNA is TGTGCCAGCAGCCAAGAGGGGGATCTATTCTTC. It is translated as CASSQEGDLFF.

This clonotype came up a few times. This sequence joins TRBV20-1 and TRBJ2-1; D is unclear. Deletions cut 0 bases from V and 2 bases from J, with 8 bases between. The CDR3 loop spans 14 amino acids. The germline V gene has CDR1 DFQATT and CDR2 SNEGSKA (reference sequence). The CDR3 loop reads CSARDHSTYNEQFF. CDR3 DNA sequence: TGCAGTGCTAGAGATCATAGTACCTACAATGAGCAGTTCTTC.

The chain uses TRBV4-1 and TRBJ2-7; TRBD2 agrees at 9 bases. Per the germline V gene, CDR1 is MGHRA and CDR2 is YSYEKL. CDR3 length: 17 residues. V shed 0 bases and J 0 bases; nucleotides not matched to a gene: 6. The CDR3: CASSQDIASGDSYEQYF. CDR3 nucleotides: TGCGCCAGCAGCCAAGATATCGCTAGCGGGGACTCCTACGAGCAGTACTTC.

The chain employs TRBV3-1 and TRBJ2-7; D not resolved. The V end lost 4 bases, the J end lost 4 bases, and 14 bases lay between the germline ends. This CDR3 is 14 amino acids long. Germline V gene lookup returns CDR1 LGHDT and CDR2 YNNKEL (reference sequence). CDR3 bases: TGTGCCAGCAGCCCAAACGACGGAATGTACGAGCAGTACTTC. Protein sequence: CASSPNDGMYEQYF.

The gene calls are TRBV20-1 and TRBJ2-7, with 10 bases that match TRBD1. The CDR3 sequence is 15 residues long. Germline CDR1 reads DFQATT; CDR2 reads SNEGSKA (reference sequence). V gave up 7 bases and J gave up 6 bases; unmatched junction bases: 15. The CDR3 region is CSVQEFGTGVSEQYF. CDR3 DNA sequence: TGCAGTGTCCAAGAGTTTGGGACAGGGGTTAGCGAGCAGTACTTC.

This clonotype was picked up many times. J is TRBJ2-1 and V is TRBV28; 9 nucleotides line up with TRBD2. The CDR3 is 15 residues long. Germline V gene data show CDR1 as MDHEN and CDR2 as SYDVKM. V dropped 5 bases and J dropped 8; count of bases not matched to a gene: 10. The CDR3 loop is CASSRLAGTTYEQFF. DNA for the CDR3: TGTGCCAGCAGTCGCCTAGCGGGAACCACCTATGAGCAGTTCTTC.

The chain is built from TRBV7-9 and TRBJ1-2; D not resolved. Germline CDR1 SEHNR, CDR2 FQNEAQ (reference sequence). The CDR3 covers 13 residues. Trimming left V 1 base short and J 6 bases short, with 9 bases between. CDR3 DNA sequence: TGTGCCAGCAGCTTAGATTGGGCCAATGGCTACACCTTC. It specifies CASSLDWANGYTF. Filled out from reference TRBV7-9 and TRBJ1-2, the complete variable domain reads DTGVSQNPRHKITKRGQNVTFRCDPISEHNRLYWYRQTLGQGPEFLTYFQNEAQLEKSRLLSDRFSAERPKGSFSTLEIQRTEQGDSAMYLCASSLDWANGYTFGSGTRLTVV.